This T cell receptor beta chain originates from a study of blood T cell repertoires in COVID-19. The method was immunoSEQ multiplex PCR; TCRdb's version includes in-frame clones alone and lacks a portion of them. The table shows around 300,000 clones, with 80% to 90% occurring only once. Germline values: CDR1 MGHRA, CDR2 YSYEKL. V was pared by 2 bases and J by 3 bases, with 11 bases between. The CDR3 is 14 residues long. The specimen sequenced was PBMCs or T cells enriched from blood (not recorded which). The chain carries TRBV4-1 and TRBJ2-7, with D uncertain. The source of this sequence is a man younger than 40 who had recovered from COVID-19. CDR3 sequence reads: CASSQLNSYYEQYF. DNA of the CDR3: TGCGCCAGCAGCCAACTGAACAGTTACTACGAGCAGTACTTC.